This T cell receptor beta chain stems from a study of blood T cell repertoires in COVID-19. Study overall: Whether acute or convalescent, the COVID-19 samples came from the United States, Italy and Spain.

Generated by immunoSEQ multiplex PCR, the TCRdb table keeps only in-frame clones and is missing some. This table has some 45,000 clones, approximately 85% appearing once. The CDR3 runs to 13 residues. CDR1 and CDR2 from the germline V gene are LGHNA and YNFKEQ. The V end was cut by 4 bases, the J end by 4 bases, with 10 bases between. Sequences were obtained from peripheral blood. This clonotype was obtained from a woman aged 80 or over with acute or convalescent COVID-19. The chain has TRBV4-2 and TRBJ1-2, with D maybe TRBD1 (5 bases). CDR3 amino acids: CASSPGHTYGYTF. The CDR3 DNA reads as TGTGCCAGCAGCCCAGGACATACCTATGGCTACACCTTC.